This T cell receptor (beta chain) stems from a study of blood T cells in healthy people across ages. As for the study in general: Roughly one uniquely barcoded beta molecule per two T cells was captured.

Primed by a sample-barcoded 5' primer and a J-beta primer mix, a second PCR proceeded for 7 to 11 cycles. A tag from a template-switch adaptor with 12 random nucleotides marked each cDNA molecule. TCRdb re-called the 5' RACE reads with MiXCR, one entry per CDR3 protein. Of around 1,500,000 distinct CDR3 sequences in the sample, 28% were seen once. V gave up 0 bases and J gave up 3 bases; unmatched junction bases: 5. The V gene's germline CDR1 is SGDLS and CDR2 YYNGEE. The CDR3 runs 16 residues. Study results and limitations: Roughly linear age-related decline in beta diversity appeared, significant by age 40.

As to this clonotype: What it recognizes is unknown.

The chain joins TRBV9 to TRBJ2-1, with TRBD2 identical over 8 bases. Sequenced material: blood. This TCR derives from a woman under 40 in good health. CDR3 nucleotides: TGTGCCAGCAGCGTAGCTTCGACTAGCGTCTACAATGAGCAGTTCTTC. This sequence encodes CASSVASTSVYNEQFF.